The 29 T cell receptor beta chains reported below all come from one sample, sequenced in a study of shared clonotypes between healthy human individuals. Method: immunoSEQ multiplex PCR; TCRdb's copy keeps in-frame clones and lacks some. The table lists approximately 1.9 million clones, just over 90% of them singletons. Positive CCR7 selection of CD45RO-negative cells yielded the naive CD8 cells, and terminally differentiated effector memory CD45RA+ cells were excluded. Sequencing was carried out using naive CD8+ T cells from PBMCs. The receptors were sampled from a young man in good health. Some clones in this sample may be carry-over from other donors' samples.

A note on this clone: The junction and the germline gene differ at one end; a read error may be behind it. The chain joins TRBV6-5 to TRBJ2-2; TRBD1 matches at 8 bases. The length of the CDR3 is 16 residues. Per germline, CDR1 MNHEY and CDR2 SVGAGI. CDR3 coding DNA: TGTGCCAGCAATTACCGGGCAGGGGGCGCTTCCGGGGAGCTGTTTTTT. It yields the protein CASNYRAGGASGELFF.

Notes on this clone: At one end, the junction sequence differs from germline, possibly due to a read error. The V gene is TRBV6-5, the J gene TRBJ2-5; D is possibly TRBD1 (5 bases). Germline lookup yields CDR1 MNHEY and CDR2 SVGAGI. The length of the CDR3 is 14 residues. CDR3 nucleotide sequence: TGTGCCAGCAGTCAGGACACCTCGGAAGAGGCCCAGTACTTC. Its protein product is CASSQDTSEEAQYF.

The chain couples TRBV5-1 to TRBJ1-1; 8 bases fit TRBD1. Germline assignment: CDR1 SGHRS and CDR2 YFSETQ. V was pared by 2 bases and J by 4 bases, with 4 bases of the junction left unmatched. This CDR3 is 14 amino acids long. CDR3 in amino acids: CASSLTTGVTEAFF. Here the CDR3 DNA reads TGCGCCAGCAGCTTAACGACAGGGGTCACTGAAGCTTTCTTT.

This chain joins TRBV25-1 and TRBJ2-5, with D possibly TRBD1 on 6 matching bases. The CDR3 length is 14 residues. V was cut by 0 bases and J by 7 bases, with 12 bases left in between. Per germline, CDR1 MGHDK and CDR2 SYGVNS. The chain's CDR3 is CASSEYTGSGTQYF. The CDR3 nucleotides are TGTGCCAGCAGTGAATATACAGGGTCGGGGACCCAGTACTTC.

CDR3 nucleotide sequence: TGTGCCAGCAGCGCCTCAGAGACCCAGTACTTC. Amino acid sequence: CASSASETQYF. The chain employs TRBV28 and TRBJ2-5; D gene ambiguous. Trimming took 6 bases from V and 4 from J, leaving 6 bases between them. CDR3 length equals 11 residues. Germline loops: CDR1 MDHEN, CDR2 SYDVKM.

Of note for this clone: In the same sample, other DNA sequences code for this CDR3. J is TRBJ2-7 and V is TRBV28, with D unclear. This CDR3 has 13 amino acids. Per germline, CDR1 MDHEN and CDR2 SYDVKM. The V and J ends lost 2 bases and 1 base respectively, with 6 bases between them. Here the CDR3 reads CASSLTVSYEQYF. The CDR3 region has the DNA TGTGCCAGCAGTTTAACAGTGTCCTACGAGCAGTACTTC.

On this clone itself: The sample carries other DNA sequences with the same CDR3. V and J are TRBV9 and TRBJ2-7, with D uncertain. Trimming left V 0 bases short and J 2 bases short, with 9 bases between. Germline CDR1 and CDR2: SGDLS and YYNGEE. The length of the CDR3 is 14 residues. The CDR3 loop is CASSVGQATYEQYF. In DNA form, the CDR3 reads TGTGCCAGCAGCGTAGGCCAGGCGACCTACGAGCAGTACTTC.

Concerning this clone: A much bigger clone sits one base away, suggesting this may be a read error. This chain joins TRBV2 and TRBJ2-1; 13 bases fit TRBD2. Trimming took 6 bases from V and 2 from J; bases not matched to a gene: 1. Germline V gene lookup returns CDR1 SNHLY and CDR2 FYNNEI. This CDR3 has 15 residues. For the CDR3, the DNA is TGTGCCAGCAGCGGACTAGCGGGAGCCTACAATGAGCAGTTCTTC. Protein: CASSGLAGAYNEQFF.

The chain recombines TRBV28 with TRBJ2-7; 8 bases map to TRBD2. The germline CDR1 and CDR2 sequences are MDHEN and SYDVKM. The CDR3 is 17 amino acids. After removal of 2 bases from V and 2 bases from J, the junction contained 11 bases not matched to a gene. The CDR3 protein is CASSLPPLAGPTYEQYF. The CDR3 DNA sequence: TGTGCCAGCAGTTTACCCCCTCTAGCGGGCCCCACCTACGAGCAGTACTTC. The whole variable domain, filled in from reference TRBV28 and TRBJ2-7, reads DVKVTQSSRYLVKRTGEKVFLECVQDMDHENMFWYRQDPGLGLRLIYFSYDVKMKEKGDIPEGYSVSREKKERFSLILESASTNQTSMYLCASSLPPLAGPTYEQYFGPGTRLTVT.

This chain connects TRBV29-1 to TRBJ2-7; 7 bases align to TRBD1. After removal of 0 bases from V and 0 bases from J, the junction contained 11 bases not matched to a gene. This CDR3 contains 17 residues. Germline V gene data show CDR1 as SQVTM and CDR2 as ANQGSEA. CDR3 DNA sequence: TGCAGCGTTGAAGATTGGTCAGGGGGAAGGAGCTCCTACGAGCAGTACTTC. Amino acid sequence: CSVEDWSGGRSSYEQYF.

This rearrangement joins TRBV19 to TRBJ2-7, with D uncertain. The germline V and J ends were trimmed by 3 bases and 5 bases, with 11 bases remaining between them. CDR1 is LNHDA and CDR2 is SQIVND in the germline V gene (reference sequence). This CDR3 region has 13 residues. Written as DNA, the CDR3 is TGTGCCAGTAGTATTCGGGCCGACGACGAGCAGTACTTC. This encodes CASSIRADDEQYF.

The chain has TRBV11-2 and TRBJ2-5; no reliable D call. Germline V gives CDR1 SGHAT, CDR2 FQNNGV. This CDR3 contains 15 residues. V lost 3 bases to trimming and J lost 2 bases, with 13 bases between them. In DNA, the CDR3 is TGTGCCAGCAGCTTTCGTTTCGGGCCTCAAGAGACCCAGTACTTC. Its translation: CASSFRFGPQETQYF.

The chain uses TRBV9 and TRBJ1-2; no clear D. The V gene lost 6 bases and the J gene lost 7 bases, with 19 bases spanning the gap. The CDR3 covers 14 residues. Germline V gives CDR1 SGDLS, CDR2 YYNGEE. CDR3 nucleotide sequence: TGTGCCAGCACCCAAGAGGCATCGTTGATTGGCTACACCTTC. Residues: CASTQEASLIGYTF.

The genes are TRBV29-1 and TRBJ2-2; no firm D call. This CDR3 spans 14 amino acids. Germline V lookup: CDR1 SQVTM, CDR2 ANQGSEA. V was trimmed by 1 base and J by 5 bases, leaving 11 bases between them. CDR3: CSVEGQLGTGELFF. Here the CDR3 DNA reads TGCAGCGTTGAAGGTCAGCTGGGAACCGGGGAGCTGTTTTTT.

The chain combines TRBV28 with TRBJ1-2; 10 bases agree with TRBD1. Germline V CDR1 and CDR2: MDHEN, SYDVKM. The CDR3 loop spans 15 amino acids. J lost 4 bases, V lost 5 bases, and 7 bases had no gene match. CDR3 coding DNA: TGTGCCAGCAGTCCATGGACAGGGGGACCCTATGGCTACACCTTC. Translation gives CASSPWTGGPYGYTF.

The chain is built from TRBV4-1 and TRBJ2-1; D may be TRBD2 (5 bases). The CDR3 extends over 13 amino acids. CDR1 MGHRA and CDR2 YSYEKL come from the germline V gene. The V gene lost 4 bases and the J gene lost 1 base, with 5 bases spanning the gap. The CDR3 DNA reads as TGCGCCAGCAGCCCGGGGTCCTACAATGAGCAGTTCTTC. Translation: CASSPGSYNEQFF.

The gene calls are TRBV27 and TRBJ2-6, with D unclear. The CDR3 has 16 amino acids. Trimming left V 2 bases short and J 0 bases short, with 8 bases between. CDR1 is MNHEY and CDR2 is SMNVEV in the germline V gene (reference sequence). The CDR3 region is CASSLLVDSGANVLTF. The CDR3 DNA is TGTGCCAGCAGTTTACTGGTGGACTCTGGGGCCAACGTCCTGACTTTC.

The chain couples TRBV28 to TRBJ2-1; 8 bases map to TRBD2. In germline, CDR1 is MDHEN, CDR2 SYDVKM. V was clipped by 5 bases and J by 8 bases; unmatched bases: 14. The length of the CDR3 is 16 residues. The CDR3: CASSAITGTRKDEQFF. CDR3 DNA: TGTGCCAGCAGTGCTATTACCGGGACTAGGAAGGATGAGCAGTTCTTC.

The chain combines TRBV2 with TRBJ1-2; weak D call: TRBD1 (5 bases). Germline V CDR1 and CDR2: SNHLY, FYNNEI. The CDR3 is 13 amino acids. V gave up 7 bases and J gave up 0 bases, with 9 bases separating them. The CDR3 coding sequence is TGTGCCAGCAATCCGGGGGCTAACTATGGCTACACCTTC. Its protein product is CASNPGANYGYTF.

This clone was recorded once. Distinct nucleotide sequences in the sample also encode this CDR3. The chain has TRBV29-1 and TRBJ2-1; tentative D call: TRBD2 (5 bases). Germline V gene lookup returns CDR1 SQVTM and CDR2 ANQGSEA. The V end lost 4 bases, the J end lost 4 bases, and 5 bases lay between the germline ends. The CDR3 has 11 amino acids. CDR3 nucleotides: TGCAGCGTTGGACTATACAATGAGCAGTTCTTC. Encoded protein: CSVGLYNEQFF.

V and J are TRBV5-5 and TRBJ2-3; the match to TRBD2 covers 7 bases. The junction had 5 bases not matched to a gene; V was cut back by 0 bases and J by 1 base. The CDR3 extends over 16 amino acids. Germline V gene sequence: CDR1 SGHKS, CDR2 YYEKEE (reference sequence). CDR3 residues: CASSLDWGGGTDTQYF. As DNA, the CDR3 is TGTGCCAGCAGCTTGGATTGGGGAGGGGGCACAGATACGCAGTATTTT. The whole variable domain, filled in from reference TRBV5-5 and TRBJ2-3, reads DAGVTQSPTHLIKTRGQQVTLRCSPISGHKSVSWYQQVLGQGPQFIFQYYEKEERGRGNFPDRFSARQFPNYSSELNVNALLLGDSALYLCASSLDWGGGTDTQYFGPGTRLTVL.

The chain employs TRBV11-2 and TRBJ2-1; D is unclear. There are 12 residues in the CDR3. Germline-derived CDR1 and CDR2 are SGHAT and FQNNGV. With 7 bases removed from V and 5 bases from J, the gap between germline ends came to 9 bases. CDR3 amino acids: CASIGSNNEQFF. For the CDR3, the DNA is TGTGCCAGCATCGGCAGCAACAATGAGCAGTTCTTC.

This chain joins TRBV6-5 and TRBJ2-1; 9 bases align to TRBD1. The CDR3 extends over 15 amino acids. Looked up from germline, CDR1 is MNHEY and CDR2 is SVGAGI. After removal of 5 bases from V and 3 bases from J, the junction contained 5 bases not matched to a gene. In nucleotides, the CDR3 is TGTGCCAGCAGTCAGGACAGGGGAGACTACAATGAGCAGTTCTTC. Translated: CASSQDRGDYNEQFF.

The V gene is TRBV7-3, the J gene TRBJ1-1; 7 nucleotides line up with TRBD1. V lost 4 bases, J lost 6 bases, and 5 bases stayed unmatched. The CDR3 contains 13 residues. CDR1 is SGHTA and CDR2 is FQGTGA in the germline V gene. This CDR3 reads CASSSDRVPEAFF. The CDR3 DNA is TGTGCCAGCAGCTCCGACAGGGTCCCTGAAGCTTTCTTT.

The V call is TRBV7-9, the J call TRBJ1-1; 10 bases fit TRBD1. J gave up 4 bases and V 6 bases, and 20 bases lay outside the gene matches. Looked up from germline, CDR1 is SEHNR and CDR2 is FQNEAQ (reference sequence). The CDR3 loop spans 19 amino acids. The CDR3 sequence: CASRDRSGTGEDSGTEAFF. CDR3 nucleotides: TGTGCCAGCAGAGATCGTAGCGGGACAGGGGAAGATAGCGGCACTGAAGCTTTCTTT. Full variable domain (outside the CDR3, taken from reference TRBV7-9 and TRBJ1-1): DTGVSQNPRHKITKRGQNVTFRCDPISEHNRLYWYRQTLGQGPEFLTYFQNEAQLEKSRLLSDRFSAERPKGSFSTLEIQRTEQGDSAMYLCASRDRSGTGEDSGTEAFFGQGTRLTVV.

J is TRBJ1-1 and V is TRBV6-6; D unresolved. Trimming left V 2 bases short and J 2 bases short, with 6 bases between. Germline values: CDR1 MNHNY, CDR2 SVGAGI (reference sequence). CDR3 size: 13 residues. CDR3 region: CASSYNSNTEAFF. The CDR3 nucleotides read TGTGCCAGCAGTTACAACAGTAACACTGAAGCTTTCTTT.

The chain uses TRBV7-6 and TRBJ2-1, with TRBD2 matching 7 bases. The ends lost 2 bases at V and 1 base at J; junction bases unmatched: 8. The CDR3 is 17 residues long. Per germline, CDR1 SGHVS and CDR2 FNYEAQ. CDR3 in amino acids: CASSLWPREISYNEQFF. The CDR3 DNA sequence: TGTGCCAGCAGCTTATGGCCGCGGGAGATTTCCTACAATGAGCAGTTCTTC.

V and J are TRBV18 and TRBJ2-3; possibly TRBD1 for D (6 bases). Trimming removed 1 base at V and 0 bases at J, with 17 bases between. The V gene's germline CDR1 is KGHSH and CDR2 LQKENI. The CDR3 is 18 amino acids. The CDR3 coding sequence is TGTGCCAGCTCACCACTGACAGGACCTGGCCCGAGCACAGATACGCAGTATTTT. Translating it yields CASSPLTGPGPSTDTQYF.

A remark on this clone: Additional DNA sequences in this sample encode the identical CDR3. The chain employs TRBV10-3 and TRBJ2-7; D is unclear. The V gene's germline CDR1 is ENHRY and CDR2 SYGVKD. Trimming pared 0 bases from V and 0 bases from J, leaving 9 bases between. The CDR3 is made up of 15 amino acids. CDR3: CAISESPGLSYEQYF. DNA of the CDR3: TGTGCCATCAGTGAGTCGCCAGGCCTCTCCTACGAGCAGTACTTC.